The 17 T cell receptor beta chains in this list originate from one sample, sequenced in a study of molecular identifiers for immune sequencing clone quantification. TCRdb itself ran the PCR reads through MiXCR, one entry per CDR3 protein. Here the sample spans about 640,000 distinct CDR3 sequences, less than 20% being singletons. Sequenced: naive CD8+ T cells from blood, with Jurkat cell RNA spiked in. Subset here: FACS-sorted CD8+CD4-CCR7+CD45RA+ naive T cells. The receptors shown here come from a human donor in good health. Some libraries in this study had Jurkat cell RNA spiked in.

This clonotype was counted only a few times. The gene calls are TRBV27 and TRBJ1-1; D is perhaps TRBD1 (5 bases). In germline, CDR1 is MNHEY, CDR2 SMNVEV (reference sequence). V was trimmed by 5 bases and J by 8 bases, leaving 15 bases between them. The CDR3 runs 13 residues. CDR3 sequence (DNA): TGTGCCAGCAGTCCCGGGGGGGGATCCGAAGCTTTCTTT. It is translated as CASSPGGGSEAFF.

Worth noting for this clonotype: Since a much larger clone is just one base distant, this may be a read error. Since the CDR3 does not end with the conserved phenylalanine or tryptophan, this likely comes from a read error. The chain links TRBV27 to TRBJ2-4; TRBD2 agrees at 9 bases. CDR1 and CDR2 (germline): MNHEY, SMNVEV (reference sequence). V was pared by 5 bases and J by 7 bases, with 6 bases of the junction left unmatched. The CDR3 spans 14 residues. CDR3 sequence: CASSGTGTSNIQYL. DNA for the CDR3: TGTGCCAGCAGTGGAACCGGGACTAGCAACATTCAGTACCTC.

This clonotype was found a few times. Mismatch with germline at one junction end may stem from a read error. CDR3 amino acids: CASGFLKSPLHF. Here the CDR3 DNA reads TGTGCCAGCGGTTTCCTGAAGTCCCCCCTCCACTTT. The chain is built from TRBV27 and TRBJ1-6; D uncertain. CDR1 is MNHEY and CDR2 is SMNVEV in the germline V gene (reference sequence). This CDR3 is built from 12 residues.

This clonotype appeared many times. The chain combines TRBV12-3 or TRBV12-4 with TRBJ2-2; D is unclear. The CDR3 is made up of 15 amino acids. Trimming left V 5 bases short and J 0 bases short, with 10 bases between. In DNA form, the CDR3 reads TGTGCCAGCAGTCCACGCCTTCCGAACACCGGGGAGCTGTTTTTT. Encoded protein: CASSPRLPNTGELFF.

This clonotype was counted once. A much larger clone sits a single nucleotide away, making a read error possible. The rearrangement uses TRBV27 and TRBJ1-2; TRBD1 agrees at 7 bases. The CDR3 is 16 amino acids. In germline, CDR1 is MNHEY, CDR2 SMNVEV (reference sequence). The CDR3 spells CAGSLSPGGGIYGYTF. CDR3 coding DNA: TGTGCCGGCAGTTTATCGCCAGGGGGGGGCATCTATGGCTACACCTTC.

Note on this clonotype: A read error may be the cause here, since a much bigger clone is one base away. This sequence joins TRBV3-1 and TRBJ1-3; D is undetermined. Per germline, CDR1 LGHDT and CDR2 YNNKEL (reference sequence). The CDR3 runs 12 residues. Trimming took 7 bases from V and 8 from J, leaving 12 bases between them. The CDR3 region has the DNA TGTGCCAGCAAAGACCATCCGGACACCATATATTTT. Translated: CASKDHPDTIYF. Based on the CDR3 plus reference TRBV3-1 and TRBJ1-3, the full variable domain is DTAVSQTPKYLVTQMGNDKSIKCEQNLGHDTMYWYKQDSKKFLKIMFSYNNKELIINETVPNRFSPKSPDKAHLNLHINSLELGDSAVYFCASKDHPDTIYFGEGSWLTVV.

This clonotype showed up just a few times. V is TRBV12-5 and J is TRBJ2-2; possibly TRBD2 for D (5 bases). Germline lookup yields CDR1 LGHNT and CDR2 FRNRAP. Trimming stripped 4 bases from V and 7 bases from J, with 7 bases between. The CDR3 has 12 residues. CDR3 DNA sequence: TGTGCTAGTGGTTGGGCGGGCGGGGAGCTGTTTTTT. It yields the protein CASGWAGGELFF.

Many counts were recorded for this clonotype. The rearrangement joins TRBV6-5 to TRBJ2-5, with 8 bases lining up with TRBD1. CDR3 size: 17 residues. With V trimmed by 0 bases and J by 4 bases, 10 bases remained unmatched. Germline V lookup: CDR1 MNHEY, CDR2 SVGAGI. CDR3 region: CASSYSRSRGRGETQYF. The CDR3 nucleotides read TGTGCCAGCAGTTACTCGAGGTCCAGGGGGCGCGGAGAGACCCAGTACTTC.

This chain uses TRBV27 with TRBJ2-5, with 14 bases fitting TRBD2. In germline, CDR1 is MNHEY, CDR2 SMNVEV (reference sequence). CDR3 length equals 17 residues. Unmatched junction bases numbered 10, after V lost 5 bases and J lost 5 bases. CDR3 region: CASSPLTSGRGSETQYF. CDR3 coding DNA: TGTGCCAGCAGTCCCCTGACTAGCGGGAGGGGTAGCGAGACCCAGTACTTC.

In regard to this clonotype: This CDR3 fails to terminate in the conserved phenylalanine or tryptophan, so it likely reflects a read error. The DNA for the CDR3 is TGTGCCAGCACTTTCCAGACAGGGCAGACTGAAGCTTTCCTT. Translation gives CASTFQTGQTEAFL. The J gene is TRBJ1-1, the V gene TRBV6-5, with TRBD1 matching over 7 bases. Germline V lookup: CDR1 MNHEY, CDR2 SVGAGI. The junction had 10 bases not matched to a gene; V was cut back by 7 bases and J by 5 bases. The CDR3 is 14 residues long.

At least ten counts were recorded for this clonotype. The chain joins TRBV23-1 to TRBJ1-4; TRBD1 might be the D (5 bases). TRBV23-1 is flagged as an ORF with uncertain function. The germline V and J ends were trimmed by 4 bases and 8 bases, with 14 bases remaining between them. The CDR3 contains 14 residues. CDR3 coding DNA: TGCGCCAGCAGTCGGCAGGACGAGGGGGAAAAACTGTTTTTT. Protein sequence: CASSRQDEGEKLFF.

This clonotype was counted ten times or more. The V call is TRBV6-1, the J call TRBJ2-3, with 8 nucleotides matching TRBD1. CDR1 MNHNS and CDR2 SASEGT come from the germline V gene. The CDR3 consists of 15 residues. The J segment lost 5 bases and the V segment lost 3 bases, leaving 7 bases of the junction unmatched. The CDR3 DNA reads TGTGCCAGCAGTGAGGCAGGGGGCATGATAGATACGCAGTATTTT. This codes for CASSEAGGMIDTQYF.

Worth noting for this clonotype: A much larger clone lies one base from this, so it may be a read error. The chain links TRBV20-1 to TRBJ2-7; possibly TRBD1 for D (5 bases). Looked up from germline, CDR1 is DFQATT and CDR2 is SNEGSKA (reference sequence). Trimming took 7 bases from V and 0 from J, leaving 13 bases between them. The CDR3 is made up of 13 amino acids. CDR3 DNA: TGCAGTGGGGGCGTGGGAAGCTCCTACGAGCAGTACTTC. Its protein is CSGGVGSSYEQYF.

This clonotype was observed at least ten times. The gene calls are TRBV25-1 and TRBJ2-2; possible D gene TRBD1, 6 bases. Trimming shortened V by 8 bases and J by 7 bases, and 14 bases separated the two germline ends. CDR3 size: 13 residues. Per the germline V gene, CDR1 is MGHDK and CDR2 is SYGVNS. CDR3 residues: CASEDSPYGELFF. The CDR3 DNA reads TGTGCCAGCGAGGACAGCCCGTACGGGGAGCTGTTTTTT.

This clonotype was detected ten times or more. The chain uses TRBV5-1 and TRBJ2-7, with TRBD2 identical over 8 bases. Trimming took 4 bases from V and 2 from J; bases not matched to a gene: 5. Germline CDR1 SGHRS, CDR2 YFSETQ. CDR3 length: 14 residues. CDR3 sequence reads: CASSPSGPTYEQYF. Written as DNA, the CDR3 is TGCGCCAGCAGCCCTAGCGGGCCTACCTACGAGCAGTACTTC.

The table lists this clonotype with a few counts. The J gene is TRBJ2-7, the V gene TRBV9, with no clear D. Trimming took 0 bases from V and 6 from J, leaving 10 bases between them. The CDR3 length is 13 residues. CDR1 and CDR2 from the germline V gene are SGDLS and YYNGEE. CDR3 coding DNA: TGTGCCAGCAGCGTAGCAGTTTTCTCCGAGCAGTACTTC. It codes for CASSVAVFSEQYF. Variable domain in full (rest from reference TRBV9 and TRBJ2-7): DSGVTQTPKHLITATGQRVTLRCSPRSGDLSVYWYQQSLDQGLQFLIQYYNGEERAKGNILERFSAQQFPDLHSELNLSSLELGDSALYFCASSVAVFSEQYFGPGTRLTVT.

This clonotype appeared many times. The chain combines TRBV11-2 with TRBJ2-1; unclear D gene. CDR3 length: 13 amino acids. Germline-derived CDR1 and CDR2 are SGHAT and FQNNGV. V lost 2 bases and J lost 4, with 6 bases in between. The CDR3 nucleotides read TGTGCCAGCAGCTTATCCGGATACAATGAGCAGTTCTTC. Translated: CASSLSGYNEQFF.